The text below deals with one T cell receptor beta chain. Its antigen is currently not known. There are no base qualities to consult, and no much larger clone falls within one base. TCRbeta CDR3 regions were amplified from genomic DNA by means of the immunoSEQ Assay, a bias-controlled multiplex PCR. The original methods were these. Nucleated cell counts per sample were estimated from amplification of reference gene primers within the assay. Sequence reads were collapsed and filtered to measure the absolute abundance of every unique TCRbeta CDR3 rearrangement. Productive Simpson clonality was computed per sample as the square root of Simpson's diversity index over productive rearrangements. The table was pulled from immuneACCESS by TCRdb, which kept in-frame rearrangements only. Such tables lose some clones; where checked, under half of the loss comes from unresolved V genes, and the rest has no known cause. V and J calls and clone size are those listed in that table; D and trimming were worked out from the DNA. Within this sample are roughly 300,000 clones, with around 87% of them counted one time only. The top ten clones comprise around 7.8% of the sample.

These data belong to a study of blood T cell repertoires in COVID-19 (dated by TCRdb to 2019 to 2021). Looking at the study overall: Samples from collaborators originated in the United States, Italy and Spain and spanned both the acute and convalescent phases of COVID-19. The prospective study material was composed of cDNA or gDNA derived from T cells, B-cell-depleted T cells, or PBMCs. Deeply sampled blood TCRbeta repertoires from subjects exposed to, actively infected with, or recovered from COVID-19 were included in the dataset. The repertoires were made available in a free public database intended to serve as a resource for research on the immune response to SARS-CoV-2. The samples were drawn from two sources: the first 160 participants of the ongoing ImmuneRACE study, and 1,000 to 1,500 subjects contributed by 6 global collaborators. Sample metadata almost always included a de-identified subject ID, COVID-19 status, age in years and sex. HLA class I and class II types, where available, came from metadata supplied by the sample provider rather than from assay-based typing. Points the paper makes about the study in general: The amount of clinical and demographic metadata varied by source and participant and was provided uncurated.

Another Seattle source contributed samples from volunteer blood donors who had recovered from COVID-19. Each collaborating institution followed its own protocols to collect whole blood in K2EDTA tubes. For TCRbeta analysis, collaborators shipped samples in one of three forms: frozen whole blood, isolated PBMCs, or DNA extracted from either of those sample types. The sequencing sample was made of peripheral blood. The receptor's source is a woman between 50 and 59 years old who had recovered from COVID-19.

The base sequence is TGCGCCAGCAGCTTCCGTTCGACGACAGGCTCGAACACCGGGGAGCTGTTTTTT. Translated, this is CASSFRSTTGSNTGELFF. The chain couples TRBV5-1 to TRBJ2-2; the D gene is perhaps TRBD1, on 6 matching bases. V was cut back by 2 bases and J by 0 bases, leaving a gap of 17 bases between them. The germline V gene provides CDR1 SGHRS and CDR2 YFSETQ. The CDR3 measures 18 amino acids from cysteine to phenylalanine. Kept here is only the CDR3 DNA, which spans 54 bases and is read in frame from base 1. Reference TRBV5-1 and TRBJ2-2 genes cover what lies past the CDR3, so the full variable domain is KAGVTQTPRYLIKTRGQQVTLSCSPISGHRSVSWYQQTPGQGLQFLFEYFSETQRNKGNFPGRFSGRQFSNSRSEMNVSTLELGDSALYLCASSFRSTTGSNTGELFFGEGSRLTVL.